Listed below are T cell receptor beta chains from one sample, sequenced in a study of T-cell memory formation after mild COVID-19. MiXCR was run by TCRdb on the 5' RACE reads, yielding one entry per CDR3 protein. Of hundreds of thousands of distinct CDR3 sequences listed, 20% are singletons. Sequencing was carried out using PBMCs or a T cell subset sorted from them (not recorded which). The receptors originated from an adult woman who had mild COVID-19 (a few samples of this study predate the infection). Cell type and time point are not known. Each CDR3 is given with its conserved first and last residue. The D gene is left open where the match is weak. Rows may omit the clone size; those that give it use once, few, many or a size class.

V: TRBV24-1; size: -; J: TRBJ1-5; D: -; length: 16; CDR3: CATSTRRHISNQPQHF; DNA: TGTGCCACCAGTACGAGACGACACATCAGCAATCAGCCCCAGCATTTT
V: TRBV19; size: few; J: TRBJ1-5; D: -; length: 16; CDR3: CASSRAVINSNQPQHF; DNA: TGTGCCAGTAGTAGGGCAGTTATAAATAGCAATCAGCCCCAGCATTTT
V: TRBV7-9; size: -; J: TRBJ2-3; D: TRBD2; length: 17; CDR3: CASSPGLAGAGRDTQYF; DNA: TGTGCCAGCAGCCCCGGACTAGCGGGGGCCGGCCGTGATACGCAGTATTTT
V: TRBV7-2; size: -; J: TRBJ2-5; D: -; length: 14; CDR3: CASSLGQGMGTQYF; DNA: TGTGCCAGCAGCTTAGGGCAGGGGATGGGGACCCAGTACTTC
V: TRBV18; size: few; J: TRBJ2-2; D: -; length: 13; CDR3: CRRRPSNTGELFF; DNA: TGTAGAAGGCGGCCCTCGAACACCGGGGAGCTGTTTTTT
V: TRBV6-4; size: -; J: TRBJ2-3; D: -; length: 14; CDR3: CASSDSGGYDTQYF; DNA: TGTGCCAGCAGTGACTCTGGGGGTTATGATACGCAGTATTTT
V: TRBV4-2; size: once; J: TRBJ2-3; D: -; length: 17; CDR3: CASSQEEDSGLTDTQYF; DNA: TGTGCCAGCAGCCAAGAGGAGGATAGCGGACTCACAGATACGCAGTATTTT
V: TRBV7-7; size: few; J: TRBJ2-5; D: TRBD2; length: 16; CDR3: CASSSRTSGRGETQYF; DNA: TGTGCTAGCAGCTCTAGGACTAGCGGGAGGGGAGAGACCCAGTACTTC
V: TRBV13; size: -; J: TRBJ2-1; D: -; length: 16; CDR3: CASSQTGESSYNEQFF; DNA: TGTGCCAGCAGCCAGACGGGAGAGAGCTCCTACAATGAGCAGTTCTTC
V: TRBV7-9; size: few; J: TRBJ2-5; D: -; length: 11; CDR3: CASREGETQYF; DNA: TGTGCCAGCAGGGAAGGGGAGACCCAGTACTTC
V: TRBV27; size: few; J: TRBJ1-5; D: -; length: 16; CDR3: CASSHRVPYSNQPQHF; DNA: TGTGCCAGCAGTCACAGGGTTCCGTATAGCAATCAGCCCCAGCATTTT
V: TRBV7-2; size: -; J: TRBJ2-5; D: -; length: 16; CDR3: CASSVPRGLREETQYF; DNA: TGTGCCAGCAGCGTACCCCGGGGCCTGAGGGAAGAGACCCAGTACTTC
V: TRBV7-8; size: few; J: TRBJ2-1; D: -; length: 17; CDR3: CASSHWRGTGDYNEQFF; DNA: TGTGCCAGCAGCCACTGGAGGGGGACCGGGGACTACAATGAGCAGTTCTTC
V: TRBV12-3/TRBV12-4; size: -; J: TRBJ2-5; D: -; length: 12; CDR3: CASSGGQETQYF; DNA: TGTGCCAGCTCTGGGGGACAAGAGACCCAGTACTTC
V: TRBV7-2; size: few; J: TRBJ1-5; D: -; length: 14; CDR3: CASSFRQLNQPQHF; DNA: TGTGCCAGCAGCTTTCGACAGCTCAATCAGCCCCAGCATTTT
V: TRBV2; size: -; J: TRBJ2-7; D: TRBD1; length: 13; CDR3: CASSRDSLGEQYF; DNA: TGTGCCAGCAGCCGGGACAGCCTCGGCGAGCAGTACTTC
V: TRBV27; size: many; J: TRBJ2-7; D: -; length: 17; CDR3: CASSRAGRGIVGYEQYF; DNA: TGTGCCAGCAGTAGGGCAGGGAGAGGTATCGTGGGCTACGAGCAGTACTTC
V: TRBV12-3/TRBV12-4; size: few; J: TRBJ1-2; D: -; length: 14; CDR3: CASSPRRALWGYTF; DNA: TGTGCCAGCAGCCCGAGACGGGCCCTATGGGGCTACACCTTC
V: TRBV6-5; size: -; J: TRBJ2-7; D: TRBD1; length: 16; CDR3: CASSYSRSGQSYEQYF; DNA: TGTGCCAGCAGTTACTCGAGATCGGGACAGTCCTACGAGCAGTACTTC
V: TRBV10-2; size: few; J: TRBJ2-2; D: TRBD2; length: 18; CDR3: CASIRRTSGDANTGELFF; DNA: TGCGCCAGCATTCGGCGGACTAGCGGGGATGCGAACACCGGGGAGCTGTTTTTT
V: TRBV6-6; size: -; J: TRBJ2-3; D: TRBD1; length: 15; CDR3: CASIPGQASSDTQYF; DNA: TGTGCCAGCATTCCCGGACAGGCCAGTTCAGATACGCAGTATTTT
V: TRBV2; size: few; J: TRBJ1-2; D: -; length: 12; CDR3: CASSREGFGYTF; DNA: TGTGCCAGCAGTCGGGAAGGGTTCGGCTACACCTTC
V: TRBV2; size: -; J: TRBJ1-1; D: -; length: 14; CDR3: CASSAGTMNTEAFF; DNA: TGTGCCAGCAGTGCGGGGACAATGAACACTGAAGCTTTCTTT
V: TRBV12-3/TRBV12-4; size: few; J: TRBJ2-3; D: -; length: 15; CDR3: CASRGLTKVPDTQYF; DNA: TGTGCCAGCAGGGGACTTACGAAGGTCCCAGATACGCAGTATTTT
V: TRBV7-9; size: -; J: TRBJ2-3; D: -; length: 15; CDR3: CASSLVLAVLDTQYF; DNA: TGTGCCAGCAGCTTAGTACTGGCTGTTCTGGATACGCAGTATTTT
V: TRBV19; size: -; J: TRBJ2-1; D: -; length: 14; CDR3: CASSAASYYNEQFF; DNA: TGTGCCAGTAGTGCTGCTAGCTACTACAATGAGCAGTTCTTC
V: TRBV5-1; size: -; J: TRBJ2-7; D: TRBD1; length: 17; CDR3: CASSLESSGTGAYEQYF; DNA: TGCGCCAGCAGCTTGGAATCTTCCGGGACAGGCGCCTACGAGCAGTACTTC
V: TRBV12-3/TRBV12-4; size: few; J: TRBJ2-5; D: TRBD2; length: 19; CDR3: CASSSSPILTSGSQETQYF; DNA: TGTGCCAGCAGTTCAAGCCCCATTCTGACTAGCGGTTCACAAGAGACCCAGTACTTC
V: TRBV30; size: few; J: TRBJ2-1; D: TRBD2; length: 14; CDR3: CAWSVGRGDREQFF; DNA: TGTGCCTGGAGTGTAGGACGGGGGGACCGTGAGCAGTTCTTC
V: TRBV12-3/TRBV12-4; size: -; J: TRBJ2-5; D: -; length: 13; CDR3: CASRLGTEETQYF; DNA: TGTGCCAGCAGACTCGGGACGGAAGAGACCCAGTACTTC
V: TRBV7-2; size: few; J: TRBJ1-6; D: TRBD1; length: 14; CDR3: CASSYRDSNSPLHF; DNA: TGTGCCAGCAGCTACCGGGACAGTAATTCACCCCTCCACTTT
V: TRBV24-1; size: -; J: TRBJ2-5; D: -; length: 14; CDR3: CATMGRAGKETQYF; DNA: TGTGCCACCATGGGACGGGCCGGGAAGGAGACCCAGTACTTC
V: TRBV20-1; size: few; J: TRBJ2-3; D: -; length: 12; CDR3: CSAREGPDTQYF; DNA: TGCAGTGCTAGAGAGGGCCCAGATACGCAGTATTTT
V: TRBV30; size: few; J: TRBJ2-7; D: -; length: 14; CDR3: CAWSDGLSSYEQYF; DNA: TGTGCCTGGAGCGATGGTCTAAGCTCCTACGAGCAGTACTTC
V: TRBV19; size: few; J: TRBJ1-2; D: -; length: 12; CDR3: CASSGGTYGYTF; DNA: TGTGCCAGTAGTGGCGGCACATATGGCTACACCTTC
V: TRBV2; size: once; J: TRBJ2-2; D: TRBD2; length: 17; CDR3: CASLGLAAPPNTGELFF; DNA: TGTGCCAGCTTGGGACTAGCGGCCCCGCCGAACACCGGGGAGCTGTTTTTT
V: TRBV11-1; size: few; J: TRBJ2-1; D: -; length: 12; CDR3: CASSLGSHEQFF; DNA: TGTGCCAGCAGCTTAGGGTCCCATGAGCAGTTCTTC
V: TRBV7-8; size: few; J: TRBJ2-3; D: TRBD2; length: 16; CDR3: CASSWYSGGPEETQYF; DNA: TGTGCCAGCAGCTGGTATAGCGGGGGACCAGAGGAAACGCAGTATTTT
V: TRBV3-1; size: -; J: TRBJ2-5; D: -; length: 16; CDR3: CASSHAVGWSGETQYF; DNA: TGTGCCAGCAGCCATGCGGTGGGGTGGTCTGGAGAGACCCAGTACTTC
V: TRBV7-6; size: -; J: TRBJ2-7; D: TRBD1; length: 16; CDR3: CASSLAPGQGIYEQYF; DNA: TGTGCCAGCAGCTTAGCTCCGGGACAGGGTATTTACGAGCAGTACTTC
V: TRBV13; size: few; J: TRBJ2-7; D: TRBD1; length: 13; CDR3: CASSHRDRYEQYF; DNA: TGTGCCAGCAGCCACCGGGACAGATACGAGCAGTACTTC
V: TRBV20-1; size: few; J: TRBJ1-1; D: -; length: 13; CDR3: CSAREGLNTEAFF; DNA: TGCAGTGCTAGAGAGGGCTTGAACACTGAAGCTTTCTTT